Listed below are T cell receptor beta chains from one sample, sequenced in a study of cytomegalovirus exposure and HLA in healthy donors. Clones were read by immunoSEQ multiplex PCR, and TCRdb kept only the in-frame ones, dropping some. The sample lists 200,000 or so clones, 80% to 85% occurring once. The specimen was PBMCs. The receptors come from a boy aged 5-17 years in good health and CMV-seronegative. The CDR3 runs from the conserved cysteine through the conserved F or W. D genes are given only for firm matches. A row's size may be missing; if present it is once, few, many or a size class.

cdr3_nt: TGTGCCAGCAGCTCGGCGGGACGGTCGACCGCCGGGGAGCTGTTTTTT; cdr3_aa: CASSSAGRSTAGELFF; clone_size: -; d_call: -; v_call: TRBV13; j_call: TRBJ2-2
cdr3_nt: TGTGCCTGGTCTGTTGGGGCCAACGTCCTGACTTTC; cdr3_aa: CAWSVGANVLTF; clone_size: -; d_call: -; v_call: TRBV30; j_call: TRBJ2-6
cdr3_nt: TGTGCCAGCAGTGAGAACAGGGACTATGGCTACACCTTC; cdr3_aa: CASSENRDYGYTF; clone_size: -; d_call: -; v_call: TRBV25-1; j_call: TRBJ1-2
cdr3_nt: TGTGCCAGCAGCTTAAACCCAGGTCGATACGCCGGTGGATACAATGAGCAGTTCTTC; cdr3_aa: CASSLNPGRYAGGYNEQFF; clone_size: -; d_call: -; v_call: TRBV7-2; j_call: TRBJ2-1
cdr3_nt: TGTGCCTGGAAACCAGGCACAGATACGCAGTATTTT; cdr3_aa: CAWKPGTDTQYF; clone_size: -; d_call: -; v_call: TRBV30; j_call: TRBJ2-3
cdr3_nt: TGTGCCAGCAGCGGGGGACAGATCCAAGAGGCCCAGTACTTC; cdr3_aa: CASSGGQIQEAQYF; clone_size: -; d_call: TRBD1; v_call: TRBV9; j_call: TRBJ2-5
cdr3_nt: TGTGCCAGCAGCTCACAGGGAAACACCATATATTTT; cdr3_aa: CASSSQGNTIYF; clone_size: -; d_call: -; v_call: TRBV5-4; j_call: TRBJ1-3
cdr3_nt: TGTGCCAGCAGCCTAGTGGGCGGGCAATCAGTTCAGCCCCAGCATTTT; cdr3_aa: CASSLVGGQSVQPQHF; clone_size: -; d_call: -; v_call: TRBV7-2; j_call: TRBJ1-5
cdr3_nt: TGTGCCAGTAGTATAGCGGGAGGGCCTTATGAGCAGTTCTTC; cdr3_aa: CASSIAGGPYEQFF; clone_size: -; d_call: TRBD2; v_call: TRBV19; j_call: TRBJ2-1
cdr3_nt: TGCAGCGTTGAGACAGGGTACGGGGATCAGCCCCAGCATTTT; cdr3_aa: CSVETGYGDQPQHF; clone_size: -; d_call: TRBD1; v_call: TRBV29-1; j_call: TRBJ1-5
cdr3_nt: TGTGCCAGCAGTGACAGGGAAGCTTTCTTT; cdr3_aa: CASSDREAFF; clone_size: -; d_call: -; v_call: TRBV25-1; j_call: TRBJ1-1
cdr3_nt: TGTGCCAGCAGTTTGTTATCTAGCGGGATTGTATGGGCCTACAATGAGCAGTTCTTC; cdr3_aa: CASSLLSSGIVWAYNEQFF; clone_size: -; d_call: TRBD2; v_call: TRBV27; j_call: TRBJ2-1
cdr3_nt: TGTGCCAGCAGGGGGTCCCAAGGGGATAATTCACCCCTCCACTTT; cdr3_aa: CASRGSQGDNSPLHF; clone_size: -; d_call: -; v_call: TRBV5-4; j_call: TRBJ1-6
cdr3_nt: TGTGCTAGCAGCTCACAGGGGCACAATGAGCAGTTCTTC; cdr3_aa: CASSSQGHNEQFF; clone_size: -; d_call: TRBD1; v_call: TRBV7-7; j_call: TRBJ2-1
cdr3_nt: TGTGCCAGCAGTCCGCCCGGAGGGGAAGGAGGCTATGGCTACACCTTC; cdr3_aa: CASSPPGGEGGYGYTF; clone_size: -; d_call: -; v_call: TRBV28; j_call: TRBJ1-2
cdr3_nt: TGTGCCAGCAGTAGTTCAGTGGGAGTGAGCACTGAAGCTTTCTTT; cdr3_aa: CASSSSVGVSTEAFF; clone_size: -; d_call: -; v_call: TRBV5-5; j_call: TRBJ1-1
cdr3_nt: TGTGCCAGCAGTTTATACCCCACAGGGCGCTATGGCTACACCTTC; cdr3_aa: CASSLYPTGRYGYTF; clone_size: -; d_call: -; v_call: TRBV27; j_call: TRBJ1-2
cdr3_nt: TGTGCCAGCAGCACTAGCGGGGGGGCCTTGAATACGCAGTATTTT; cdr3_aa: CASSTSGGALNTQYF; clone_size: -; d_call: TRBD2; v_call: TRBV6-5; j_call: TRBJ2-3
cdr3_nt: TGTGCCAGCAGTGAAGGGACAGGGGTTAGACTGAACACTGAAGCTTTCTTT; cdr3_aa: CASSEGTGVRLNTEAFF; clone_size: -; d_call: TRBD1; v_call: TRBV6-1; j_call: TRBJ1-1
cdr3_nt: TGTGCCAGTAGTATCAGAAGTGAATACACTGAAGCTTTCTTT; cdr3_aa: CASSIRSEYTEAFF; clone_size: -; d_call: -; v_call: TRBV19; j_call: TRBJ1-1
cdr3_nt: TGTGCCAGCAGTACAGGGGCGGGCTCTGGGGCCAACGTCCTGACTTTC; cdr3_aa: CASSTGAGSGANVLTF; clone_size: -; d_call: TRBD1; v_call: TRBV11-3; j_call: TRBJ2-6
cdr3_nt: TGTGCCAGCAGCGCCGATAGCGGGAGGGGATACAATGAGCAGTTCTTC; cdr3_aa: CASSADSGRGYNEQFF; clone_size: -; d_call: TRBD2; v_call: TRBV7-2; j_call: TRBJ2-1
cdr3_nt: TGCGCCAGCAGCTGGGGACTTGAGGCAGGGCCGAACACCGGGGAGCTGTTTTTT; cdr3_aa: CASSWGLEAGPNTGELFF; clone_size: -; d_call: -; v_call: TRBV5-1; j_call: TRBJ2-2
cdr3_nt: TGTGCCAGCAGCCCCCTGACAGGGGTCTTAGTTGGGGCCAACGTCCTGACTTTC; cdr3_aa: CASSPLTGVLVGANVLTF; clone_size: -; d_call: TRBD1; v_call: TRBV9; j_call: TRBJ2-6
cdr3_nt: TGCGCCAGCAGTCCTACTCGCCTGGAGACCCAGTACTTC; cdr3_aa: CASSPTRLETQYF; clone_size: -; d_call: -; v_call: TRBV10-1; j_call: TRBJ2-5
cdr3_nt: TGCGCCAGCAGCCTTACGACAGGGGCCAACGTCCTGACTTTC; cdr3_aa: CASSLTTGANVLTF; clone_size: -; d_call: -; v_call: TRBV5-1; j_call: TRBJ2-6
cdr3_nt: TGTGCCAGCAGCTTGGACAGGAGGGGCAATCAGCCCCAGCATTTT; cdr3_aa: CASSLDRRGNQPQHF; clone_size: few; d_call: -; v_call: TRBV5-8; j_call: TRBJ1-5
cdr3_nt: TGTGCCACCAGCAGAGATGGGGGCAGGGGGCGATTGACGGGGGCCAACGTCCTGACTTTC; cdr3_aa: CATSRDGGRGRLTGANVLTF; clone_size: few; d_call: TRBD1; v_call: TRBV15; j_call: TRBJ2-6